The T cell receptor beta chain under discussion was sequenced for a study of blood T cell repertoires in COVID-19. Study-wide background: The United States, Italy and Spain provided the acute and convalescent COVID-19 samples. PBMCs, B-cell-depleted T cells, or T cells provided the cDNA or gDNA that made up the material.

In the original workflow: Estimation of nucleated cell counts relied on the amplification of reference gene primers. The assay was immunoSEQ multiplex PCR, and TCRdb's table has in-frame clones only and misses some. V and J calls and clone size are copied from that table; D and trimming were computed from the DNA. The data show some 380,000 clones, with 81% seen just once and over 0.95% held by the top ten. This clone was seen a handful of times. The CDR3 spans 16 residues. With 1 base clipped from V and 3 bases from J, the junction kept 8 bases outside the gene matches. From germline, CDR1 is SGHNT and CDR2 YYREEE (reference sequence).

The chain joins TRBV5-4 to TRBJ1-2; TRBD1 aligns across 8 bases. This receptor was obtained from a human donor with acute or convalescent COVID-19. The donor label of this sample is uncertain. The source material was peripheral blood. DNA of the CDR3: TGTGCCAGCAGCTTGTATACAGGGGGTATAGACTATGGCTACACCTTC. Protein sequence: CASSLYTGGIDYGYTF.